A single sample gave rise to the 27 T cell receptor beta chains below, sequenced in a study of blood T cells in healthy people across ages. Using a J-beta primer mix together with a sample-barcoded 5' primer, a second PCR was run for about 6 to 12 cycles. TCRdb re-derived calls from the 5' RACE reads in MiXCR, one entry per CDR3 protein. The table shows fewer than 700,000 distinct CDR3 sequences, with less than 45% occurring only once. The sequenced sample consisted of blood. These receptors were collected from a man older than 75 in good health.

This rearrangement joins TRBV6-2 or TRBV6-3 to TRBJ2-7; a possible D gene is TRBD2 (6 bases). V was trimmed by 10 bases and J by 0 bases, leaving 16 bases between them. Germline-derived CDR1 and CDR2 are MNHEY and SVGEGT. The CDR3 is made up of 14 amino acids. For the CDR3, the DNA is TGTGCCATCTCAAACTGGGGGGACTCCTACGAGCAGTACTTC. Translating it yields CAISNWGDSYEQYF.

This sequence joins TRBV11-2 and TRBJ2-5; the D is unclear. Trimming removed 2 bases from V and 5 bases from J, with 15 bases in between. The CDR3 has 15 residues. Germline CDR1 is SGHAT and CDR2 is FQNNGV. The CDR3 spells CASSLLKRVGETQYF. In DNA, the CDR3 is TGTGCCAGCAGCTTACTCAAAAGGGTCGGCGAGACCCAGTACTTC. Together with reference TRBV11-2 and TRBJ2-5, the CDR3 gives the full variable domain: EAGVAQSPRYKIIEKRQSVAFWCNPISGHATLYWYQQILGQGPKLLIQFQNNGVVDDSQLPKDRFSAERLKGVDSTLKIQPAKLEDSAVYLCASSLLKRVGETQYFGPGTRLLVL.

This clonotype was found a few times. This rearrangement joins TRBV4-3 to TRBJ2-3, with TRBD2 identical over 11 bases. Germline V lookup: CDR1 LGHNA, CDR2 YSLEER. The CDR3 runs to 19 residues. Germline trimming cut 0 bases from V and 5 bases from J; bases unmatched to any gene: 13. The CDR3 DNA reads as TGCGCCAGCAGCCAAGATCTGGGACTGGCTAGCGGGAGGTTAGATACGCAGTATTTT. Amino acids: CASSQDLGLASGRLDTQYF.

This clonotype was seen more than once but under ten times. J is TRBJ2-5 and V is TRBV9; TRBD1 matches 9 bases. V lost 2 bases, J lost 3 bases, and 11 bases stayed unmatched. Per germline, CDR1 SGDLS and CDR2 YYNGEE. The CDR3 covers 17 residues. CDR3 protein: CASSVGIRDREEETQYF. As DNA, the CDR3 is TGTGCCAGCAGCGTGGGAATCCGGGACAGGGAAGAAGAGACCCAGTACTTC.

The chain carries TRBV27 and TRBJ2-5, with TRBD2 matching 12 bases. The CDR3 is 16 amino acids. V shed 3 bases, J shed 7 bases, and the junction held 9 bases outside the gene matches. Looked up from germline, CDR1 is MNHEY and CDR2 is SMNVEV (reference sequence). The chain's CDR3 is CASSLGRASGRGTQYF. The DNA of the CDR3 is TGTGCCAGCAGTTTGGGAAGGGCTAGCGGGAGGGGGACCCAGTACTTC.

CDR3 coding DNA: TGCAGTGCTAGAGGGCGGGGCAAAGAGACCCAGTACTTC. This gives the protein CSARGRGKETQYF. V is TRBV20-1 and J is TRBJ2-5; D might be TRBD2 (6 bases). The CDR3 extends over 13 amino acids. With 1 base removed from V and 3 bases from J, the gap between germline ends came to 9 bases. CDR1 and CDR2 (germline): DFQATT, SNEGSKA (reference sequence).

The chain couples TRBV20-1 to TRBJ2-1; 11 nucleotides line up with TRBD2. Germline lookup yields CDR1 DFQATT and CDR2 SNEGSKA (reference sequence). The CDR3 is 14 residues long. CDR3 DNA: TGCATGACTGCCGGGACTAGCGGCTTGGGTGAGCAGTTCTTC. Translation gives CMTAGTSGLGEQFF.

This clonotype showed up just a few times. This chain joins TRBV12-3 or TRBV12-4 and TRBJ2-5; D gene ambiguous. This CDR3 has 14 amino acids. The V and J ends lost 5 bases and 1 base respectively, with 11 bases between them. The CDR3 loop is CASSLIPAQETQYF. For the CDR3, the DNA is TGTGCCAGCAGTCTTATACCAGCCCAAGAGACCCAGTACTTC.

V and J are TRBV7-8 and TRBJ2-2; 10 nucleotides align to TRBD2. With V trimmed by 5 bases and J by 6 bases, 15 bases remained unmatched. The CDR3 runs 18 residues. In germline, CDR1 is SGHVS, CDR2 FQNEAQ. CDR3 protein: CASSPTPLAGVASGELFF. The CDR3 DNA sequence: TGTGCCAGCAGCCCAACCCCCCTAGCGGGAGTGGCTTCCGGGGAGCTGTTTTTT.

This clonotype was detected only a few times. This sequence joins TRBV5-1 and TRBJ2-7, with 10 bases fitting TRBD2. CDR3 length: 17 residues. CDR1 and CDR2 from the germline V gene are SGHRS and YFSETQ. The junction had 8 bases not matched to a gene; V was cut back by 0 bases and J by 2 bases. The CDR3 spells CASSLASGLAGAYEQYF. The CDR3 DNA is TGCGCCAGCAGCTTGGCCAGTGGGCTAGCGGGAGCCTACGAGCAGTACTTC.

This clonotype was recorded a few times. The chain joins TRBV5-1 to TRBJ1-2, with D uncertain. The germline CDR1 and CDR2 sequences are SGHRS and YFSETQ. Trimming cost V 5 bases and J 4 bases, with 15 bases left between them. The CDR3 is 14 residues long. As DNA, the CDR3 is TGCGCCAGCAGACCTCACCAGGCCGGCTATGGCTACACCTTC. Its translation is CASRPHQAGYGYTF. Variable domain in full (rest from reference TRBV5-1 and TRBJ1-2): KAGVTQTPRYLIKTRGQQVTLSCSPISGHRSVSWYQQTPGQGLQFLFEYFSETQRNKGNFPGRFSGRQFSNSRSEMNVSTLELGDSALYLCASRPHQAGYGYTFGSGTRLTVV.

This clonotype was picked up a small number of times. CDR3 coding DNA: TGCAGCGTGAAGTTCCCAGCGGGGGTAGGTGGCTACACCTTC. Translated: CSVKFPAGVGGYTF. V usage is TRBV29-1 and J usage is TRBJ1-2, with TRBD1 as a possible D gene (5 bases). Germline V CDR1 and CDR2: SQVTM, ANQGSEA. V was cut by 6 bases and J by 7 bases, with 21 bases left in between. This CDR3 region has 14 residues.

V and J are TRBV6-2 or TRBV6-3 and TRBJ2-6, with 10 bases lining up with TRBD1. With V trimmed by 2 bases and J by 3 bases, 7 bases remained unmatched. Germline assignment: CDR1 MNHEY and CDR2 SVGEGT. The CDR3 is 18 residues long. This CDR3 reads CASSYTRDRGSGANVLTF. The CDR3 DNA follows: TGTGCCAGCAGTTACACCCGGGACAGGGGTAGTGGGGCCAACGTCCTGACTTTC.

This chain uses TRBV14 with TRBJ1-1; no clear D. This CDR3 has 17 residues. Germline CDR1 reads SGHDN; CDR2 reads FVKESK. Trimming left V 4 bases short and J 1 base short, with 19 bases between. CDR3 in DNA: TGTGCCAGCAGCCTCAATTTGGGTCTCGGAGGGAACACTGAAGCTTTCTTT. Its translation is CASSLNLGLGGNTEAFF.

The chain carries TRBV10-3 and TRBJ1-1; 11 bases are a match to TRBD1. Germline-derived CDR1 and CDR2 are ENHRY and SYGVKD. The CDR3 has 14 residues. Trimming removed 4 bases from V and 7 bases from J; junction bases left unmatched: 5. CDR3 bases: TGTGCCATCAGTGGGGGACAGGGGGGGCGTGAAGCTTTCTTT. Translated: CAISGGQGGREAFF.

The chain has TRBV25-1 and TRBJ2-1, with 11 bases that match TRBD2. The junction had 12 bases not matched to a gene; V was cut back by 2 bases and J by 6 bases. Germline V gives CDR1 MGHDK, CDR2 SYGVNS. The CDR3 consists of 18 residues. The CDR3 here is CASSEIITFSGGANEQFF. Here the CDR3 DNA reads TGTGCCAGCAGTGAAATTATAACGTTTAGCGGGGGGGCCAATGAGCAGTTCTTC.

This clonotype was seen repeatedly, ten times or more. The V call is TRBV12-3 or TRBV12-4, the J call TRBJ2-5; 8 bases align to TRBD2. With V trimmed by 2 bases and J by 3 bases, 5 bases remained unmatched. This CDR3 has 15 residues. CDR3: CASSLRGAGEETQYF. The CDR3 DNA is TGTGCCAGCAGTTTAAGAGGAGCGGGAGAAGAGACCCAGTACTTC.

The V and J genes are TRBV6-2 or TRBV6-3 and TRBJ2-5; maybe TRBD1 (6 bases). Germline V lookup: CDR1 MNHEY, CDR2 SVGEGT. Trimming pared 6 bases from V and 1 base from J, leaving 15 bases between. CDR3 length: 15 amino acids. CDR3 bases: TGTGCCAGCAGCCTAATACAGGGATCCCAAGAGACCCAGTACTTC. It is translated as CASSLIQGSQETQYF.

This clonotype came up a few times. The chain carries TRBV18 and TRBJ1-2; 7 nucleotides agree with TRBD1. The length of the CDR3 is 15 residues. Germline CDR1 is KGHSH and CDR2 is LQKENI. V dropped 0 bases and J dropped 5; count of bases not matched to a gene: 6. CDR3 in DNA: TGTGCCAGCTCACCACCCGGGACAGTGATATATGGCTACACCTTC. Translation gives CASSPPGTVIYGYTF.

This clonotype was counted a few times. A read error may explain this, as a much larger clone is one base away. The chain uses TRBV20-1 and TRBJ2-1; 10 bases map to TRBD2. CDR1 and CDR2 (germline): DFQATT, SNEGSKA (reference sequence). J was trimmed by 13 bases and V by 0 bases; bases with no gene match: 9. This CDR3 is 14 amino acids long. The CDR3, as DNA: TGCAGTGCTAGAGATCCTAGCGGGAGAGAGACCCAGTTCTTC. Amino acids: CSARDPSGRETQFF.

The chain has TRBV7-3 and TRBJ1-1; 7 positions match TRBD1. The germline CDR1 and CDR2 sequences are SGHTA and FQGTGA. This CDR3 comprises 14 residues. After removal of 6 bases from V and 4 bases from J, the junction contained 8 bases not matched to a gene. The CDR3: CASSSTGVVTEAFF. As DNA, the CDR3 is TGTGCCAGCAGTTCTACAGGGGTTGTCACTGAAGCTTTCTTT.

The V and J genes are TRBV21-1 and TRBJ2-1; TRBD1, the table's D call, lacks a check against the DNA. TRBV21-1 is given as a pseudogene. This CDR3 region has 14 residues. This CDR3 reads CASSNWDRNNEQFF. The CDR3 region has the DNA TGTGCCAGCAGCAACTGGGACAGAAACAATGAGCAGTTCTTC.

This clonotype was seen more than once but under ten times. V gene TRBV27 combines with J gene TRBJ1-5; D uncertain. With 0 bases removed from V and 3 bases from J, the gap between germline ends came to 6 bases. This CDR3 has 14 residues. Germline loops: CDR1 MNHEY, CDR2 SMNVEV (reference sequence). In nucleotides, the CDR3 is TGTGCCAGCAGTTTATCGGTGGCCAATCAGCCCCAGCATTTT. Residues: CASSLSVANQPQHF.

The chain has TRBV27 and TRBJ1-2, with 8 bases aligning to TRBD1. This CDR3 region has 15 residues. Trimming took 8 bases from V and 5 from J; bases not matched to a gene: 13. Germline V gives CDR1 MNHEY, CDR2 SMNVEV (reference sequence). This CDR3 reads CASGTPTGVEYGYTF. For the CDR3, the DNA is TGTGCCAGCGGGACCCCGACAGGGGTTGAGTATGGCTACACCTTC.

The gene calls are TRBV18 and TRBJ2-7; either TRBD1 or TRBD2 may fit D (5 bases each). The CDR3 contains 13 residues. The germline V gene has CDR1 KGHSH and CDR2 LQKENI. Trimming took 3 bases from V and 3 from J, leaving 9 bases between them. In DNA form, the CDR3 reads TGTGCCAGCTCACCGGGGGAAATCTACGAGCAGTACTTC. Translation gives CASSPGEIYEQYF.

The chain combines TRBV7-2 with TRBJ2-3; 8 positions match TRBD2. Trimming took 1 base from V and 2 from J; bases not matched to a gene: 8. Germline assignment: CDR1 SGHTA and CDR2 FQGNSA. The CDR3 consists of 17 residues. The CDR3 sequence: CASSLGGGLGFTDTQYF. CDR3 nucleotides: TGTGCCAGCAGCTTAGGTGGGGGACTAGGGTTCACAGATACGCAGTATTTT.

The V and J genes are TRBV20-1 and TRBJ2-3; 7 positions agree with TRBD2. Germline CDR1 and CDR2: DFQATT and SNEGSKA (reference sequence). The CDR3 runs 14 residues. The V gene end was trimmed by 3 bases and the J gene end by 3 bases; junction bases not matched to a gene: 6. The CDR3 loop reads CSARMGTTTDTQYF. The CDR3 DNA sequence: TGCAGTGCTAGGATGGGGACTACGACAGATACGCAGTATTTT.